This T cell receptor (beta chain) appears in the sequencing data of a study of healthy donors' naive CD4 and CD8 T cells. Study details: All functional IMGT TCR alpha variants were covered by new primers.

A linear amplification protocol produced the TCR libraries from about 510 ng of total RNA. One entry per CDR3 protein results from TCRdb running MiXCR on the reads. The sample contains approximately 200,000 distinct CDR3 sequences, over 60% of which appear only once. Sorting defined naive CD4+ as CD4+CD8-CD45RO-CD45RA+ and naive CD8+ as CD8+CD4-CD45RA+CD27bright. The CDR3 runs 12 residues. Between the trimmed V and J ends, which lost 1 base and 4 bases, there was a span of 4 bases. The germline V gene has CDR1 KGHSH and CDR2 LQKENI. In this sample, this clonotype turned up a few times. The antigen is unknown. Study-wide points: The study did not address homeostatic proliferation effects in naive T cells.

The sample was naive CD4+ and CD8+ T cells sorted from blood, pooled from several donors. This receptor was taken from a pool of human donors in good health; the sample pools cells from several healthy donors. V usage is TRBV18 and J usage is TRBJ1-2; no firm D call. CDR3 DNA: TGTGCCAGCTCACCACGAGGCTATGGCTACACCTTC. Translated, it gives CASSPRGYGYTF.